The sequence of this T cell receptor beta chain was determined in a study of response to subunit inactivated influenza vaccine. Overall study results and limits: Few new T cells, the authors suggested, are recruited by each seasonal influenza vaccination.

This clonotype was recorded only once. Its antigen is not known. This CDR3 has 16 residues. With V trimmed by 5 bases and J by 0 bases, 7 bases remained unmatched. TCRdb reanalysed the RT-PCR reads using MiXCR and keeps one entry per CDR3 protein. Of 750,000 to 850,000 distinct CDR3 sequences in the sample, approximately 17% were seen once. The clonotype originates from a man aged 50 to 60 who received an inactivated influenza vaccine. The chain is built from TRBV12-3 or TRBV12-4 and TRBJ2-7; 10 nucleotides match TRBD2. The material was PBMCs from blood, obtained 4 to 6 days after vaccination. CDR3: CASSTTSGDSSYEQYF. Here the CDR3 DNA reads TGTGCCAGCAGTACAACTAGCGGGGACTCCTCCTACGAGCAGTACTTC.